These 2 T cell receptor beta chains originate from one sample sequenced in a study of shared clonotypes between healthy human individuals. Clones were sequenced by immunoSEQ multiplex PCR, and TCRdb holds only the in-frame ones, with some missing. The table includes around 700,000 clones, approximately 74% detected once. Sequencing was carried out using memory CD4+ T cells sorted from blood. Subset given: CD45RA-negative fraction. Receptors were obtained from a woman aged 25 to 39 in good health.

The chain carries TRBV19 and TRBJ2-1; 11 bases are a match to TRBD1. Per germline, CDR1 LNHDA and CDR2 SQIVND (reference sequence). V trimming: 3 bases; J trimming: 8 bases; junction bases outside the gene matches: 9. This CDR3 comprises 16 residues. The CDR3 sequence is CASSIGGTGGIDEQFF. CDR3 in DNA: TGTGCCAGTAGTATCGGTGGGACAGGGGGGATCGATGAGCAGTTCTTC.

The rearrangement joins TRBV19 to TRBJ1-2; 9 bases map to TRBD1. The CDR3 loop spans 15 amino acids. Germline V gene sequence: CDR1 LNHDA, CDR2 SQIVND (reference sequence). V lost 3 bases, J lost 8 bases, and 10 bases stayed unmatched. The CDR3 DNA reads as TGTGCCAGTAGTATCTCATACGGGACAGGGCGCGGCTACACCTTC. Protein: CASSISYGTGRGYTF.